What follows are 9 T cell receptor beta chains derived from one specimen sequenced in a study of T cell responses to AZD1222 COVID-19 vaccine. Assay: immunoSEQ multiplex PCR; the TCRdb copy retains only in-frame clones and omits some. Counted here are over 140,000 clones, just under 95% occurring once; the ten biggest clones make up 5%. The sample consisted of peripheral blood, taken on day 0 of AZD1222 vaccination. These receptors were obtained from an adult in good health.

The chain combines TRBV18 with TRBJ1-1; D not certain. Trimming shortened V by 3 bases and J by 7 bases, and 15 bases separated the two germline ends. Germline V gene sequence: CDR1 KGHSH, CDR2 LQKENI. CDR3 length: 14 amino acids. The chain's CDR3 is CASSPPEGRIEAFF. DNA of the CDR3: TGTGCCAGCTCACCTCCGGAAGGGCGGATTGAAGCTTTCTTT.

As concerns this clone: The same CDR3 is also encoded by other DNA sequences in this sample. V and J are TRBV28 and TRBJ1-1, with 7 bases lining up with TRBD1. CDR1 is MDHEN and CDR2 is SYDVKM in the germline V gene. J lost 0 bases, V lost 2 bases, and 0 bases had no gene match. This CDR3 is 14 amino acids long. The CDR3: CASSLTGVNTEAFF. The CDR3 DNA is TGTGCCAGCAGTTTAACAGGGGTGAACACTGAAGCTTTCTTT.

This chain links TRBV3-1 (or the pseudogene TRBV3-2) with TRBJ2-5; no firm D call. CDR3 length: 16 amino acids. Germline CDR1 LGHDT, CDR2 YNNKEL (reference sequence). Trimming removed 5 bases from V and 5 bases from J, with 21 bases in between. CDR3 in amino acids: CASSSDRVGPRETQYF. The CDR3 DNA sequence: TGTGCCAGCAGCTCCGATAGGGTGGGCCCTCGGGAGACCCAGTACTTC.

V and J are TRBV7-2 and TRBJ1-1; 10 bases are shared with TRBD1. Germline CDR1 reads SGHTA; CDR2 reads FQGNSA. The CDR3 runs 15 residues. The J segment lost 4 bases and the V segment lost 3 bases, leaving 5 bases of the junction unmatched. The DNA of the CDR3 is TGTGCCAGCAGCTTGACAGGGGGCATTTTCACTGAAGCTTTCTTT. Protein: CASSLTGGIFTEAFF.

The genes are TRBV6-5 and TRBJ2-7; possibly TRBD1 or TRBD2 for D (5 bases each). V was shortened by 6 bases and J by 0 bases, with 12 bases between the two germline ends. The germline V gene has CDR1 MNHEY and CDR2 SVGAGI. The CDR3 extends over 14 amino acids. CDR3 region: CASRGVIASYEQYF. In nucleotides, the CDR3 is TGTGCCAGCAGGGGGGTGATAGCCTCCTACGAGCAGTACTTC.

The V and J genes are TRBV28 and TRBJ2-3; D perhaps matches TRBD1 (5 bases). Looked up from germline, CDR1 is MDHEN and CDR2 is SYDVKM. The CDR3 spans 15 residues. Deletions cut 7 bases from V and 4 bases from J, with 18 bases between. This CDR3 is CASKTPQAPPDTQYF. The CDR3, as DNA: TGTGCCAGCAAGACTCCACAGGCCCCACCAGATACGCAGTATTTT.

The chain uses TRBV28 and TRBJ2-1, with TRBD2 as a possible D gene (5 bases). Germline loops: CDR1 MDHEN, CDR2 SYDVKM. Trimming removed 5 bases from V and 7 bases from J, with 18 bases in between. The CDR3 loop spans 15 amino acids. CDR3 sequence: CASSPESRGRNEQFF. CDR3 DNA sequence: TGTGCCAGCAGTCCGGAGAGCCGGGGTCGGAATGAGCAGTTCTTC. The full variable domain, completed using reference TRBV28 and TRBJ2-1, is DVKVTQSSRYLVKRTGEKVFLECVQDMDHENMFWYRQDPGLGLRLIYFSYDVKMKEKGDIPEGYSVSREKKERFSLILESASTNQTSMYLCASSPESRGRNEQFFGPGTRLTVL.

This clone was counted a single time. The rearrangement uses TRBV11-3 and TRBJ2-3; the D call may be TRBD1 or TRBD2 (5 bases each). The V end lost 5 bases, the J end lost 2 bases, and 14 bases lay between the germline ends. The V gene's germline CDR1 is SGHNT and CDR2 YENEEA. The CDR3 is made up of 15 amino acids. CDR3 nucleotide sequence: TGTGCCAGCAGCCGTGGGGACGGCTACACAGATACGCAGTATTTT. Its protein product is CASSRGDGYTDTQYF.

The CDR3 nucleotides read TGTGCCAGCAGTTTCGGGACGAGGACCTACGAGCAGTACTTC. Amino acid sequence: CASSFGTRTYEQYF. The chain carries TRBV27 and TRBJ2-7; D tentatively reads TRBD1 or TRBD2 (5 bases each). From germline, CDR1 is MNHEY and CDR2 SMNVEV (reference sequence). V was pared by 3 bases and J by 2 bases, with 11 bases between. This CDR3 contains 14 residues.